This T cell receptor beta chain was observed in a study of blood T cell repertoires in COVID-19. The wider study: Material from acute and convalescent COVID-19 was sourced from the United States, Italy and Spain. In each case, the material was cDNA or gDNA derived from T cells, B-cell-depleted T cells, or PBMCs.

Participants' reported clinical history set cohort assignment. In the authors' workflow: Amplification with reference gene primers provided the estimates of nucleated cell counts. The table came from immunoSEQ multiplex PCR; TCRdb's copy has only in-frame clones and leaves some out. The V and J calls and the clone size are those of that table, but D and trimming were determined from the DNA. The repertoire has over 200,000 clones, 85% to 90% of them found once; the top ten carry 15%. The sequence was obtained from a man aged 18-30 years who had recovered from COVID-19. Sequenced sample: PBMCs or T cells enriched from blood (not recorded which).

The CDR3 bases are TGTGCCAGCAGCTCCGGACAGGGGAACGAAAAACTGTTTTTT. Translated, it gives CASSSGQGNEKLFF. The chain links TRBV11-3 to TRBJ1-4; 9 bases agree with TRBD1. The V and J ends lost 4 bases and 8 bases, in that order; junction bases with no gene match: 5. Germline V lookup: CDR1 SGHNT, CDR2 YENEEA. CDR3 size: 14 residues.